Sequencing of this TCR beta chain was carried out in a study of cytomegalovirus exposure and HLA in healthy donors. The V end lost 0 bases, the J end lost 1 base, and 8 bases lay between the germline ends. Per the germline V gene, CDR1 is SGHRS and CDR2 is YFSETQ. This CDR3 spans 14 amino acids. Use of 60 Vbeta and 13 Jbeta primers characterized the PCR. The method was immunoSEQ multiplex PCR; TCRdb's version includes in-frame clones alone and lacks a portion of them. Among approximately 120,000 clones listed, 80% were seen once. Input material: PBMCs. The chain has TRBV5-1 and TRBJ2-7; no clear D. The clonotype comes from a man between 25 and 39 years old in good health and CMV-seropositive. The CDR3 bases are TGCGCCAGCAGCTTGGAAAGCTATTCCTACGAGCAGTACTTC. Protein product: CASSLESYSYEQYF.